Below, one TCR beta chain is given with its context. This clonotype was seen more than once but under ten times. Its recognized antigen is unknown. Per-base quality was not reported, and no clone a single base away is much larger than it. The library was obtained by RACE. TCRdb shows the sequencer as NextSeq 500. Library preparation attached unique molecular identifiers to individual cDNA molecules for quantitative, reproducible TCR counting. Each blood RNA sample was used to sequence both TCR alpha and TCR beta chains. Per the authors' processing: Samples had a median of roughly 91,000 TCRs, with a range from about 23,224 to 690,600. The Decombinator software suite was used to annotate the V, J and CDR3 of the TCR reads. For PS versus PT1 abundance plots, all samples were subsampled to the same number of TCRs (28,000). TCRs were defined as expanded if absent before sensitization and observed at least eight times at the 2-week time point. The raw public data were reprocessed by TCRdb itself: fastp quality trimming at Q25, MiXCR clonotype calling, in-frame beta chains only. Entries that share a CDR3 protein sequence are merged under the most common genes and DNA. The V and J calls here are based on TCRdb, not the publication. This sample gives about 360,000 distinct CDR3 sequences in total; approximately 4.4% of them show up just once. The ten top clones hold over 2% of the sample.

This entry comes from a study of human T cells and chemical hapten exposure (dated by TCRdb to the early 2020s). With respect to the entire study: For sensitization, 2% DPC in acetone was applied to a roughly 2 cm by roughly 2 cm area of upper inner arm skin. Blood samples were taken from patients before sensitization (week 0) and at 2, 6 and about 24 weeks after DPC sensitization. Libraries were pooled for sequencing, and variation in per-sample TCR yields was attributed mainly to small differences in library volumes within the pool. In alopecia patients, the study followed how the peripheral blood TCR repertoire changed in vivo over primary and secondary sensitization to diphenylcyclopropenone (DPC), a hapten. Throughout the roughly 23-week study period, patients were also given weekly therapeutic DPC doses on the scalp. For TCR sequencing, blood came from 25 to 35 alopecia patients at anywhere from one to four time points (pre-sensitization, 2, 6 and 24 weeks). The mostly female patient cohort included alopecia areata with under or over 50% scalp involvement, alopecia totalis and alopecia universalis. Patch testing on the upper back used Finn chambers containing 0.01% DPC, with scoring done after 6 days according to International Contact Dermatitis Research Group standards. The study at large found these results: Significantly more large CDR3 similarity clusters were formed by expanded TCRs than by pre-sensitization or healthy control sets, consistent with antigen-driven responses. After repeated subsampling, the strength of the expansion versus patch-test correlation and the threshold at which it became significant changed. All patients had alopecia, a presumed autoimmune disease, so their immune response might differ from that of healthy individuals. The number of PT1 expanded TCRs positively correlated with patch test score, significant at thresholds 8, 16 and 32 but not 4. DPC sensitization did not change the number of TCRs with a frequency above 1 in 1000, and there was no evidence of changes in global repertoire structure.

CDR1 SEHNR and CDR2 FQNEAQ are derived from the germline V gene (reference sequence). The cysteine opens and the phenylalanine closes a CDR3 of 13 amino acids. Only the CDR3 part of the read is kept: 39 bases, read in frame from the first base. V and J are truncated by 7 bases and 2 bases respectively, leaving an intervening sequence of 11 bases. The sample's time point label, in plain terms: patch test 1, 2 weeks after DPC sensitization. The treatment or condition label, read with the paper, signifies: therapeutic diphenylcyclopropenone sensitization with weekly scalp DPC. At each patch-test visit, blood was drawn before the patch test was applied. To be eligible, patients had to be aged 18 to 70, diagnosed with alopecia and judged suitable for DPC therapy, while pregnant patients were excluded. Unfractionated whole blood was collected in Tempus Blood RNA tubes, and total RNA was extracted from that blood.

This TCR was sampled from a woman aged 45 to 65 with alopecia areata. Some clones in this sample may be carry-over from other donors' samples. The input for sequencing was whole blood, taken in connection with sensitization to the hapten diphenylcyclopropenone (DPC). Here the chain combines TRBV7-9 and TRBJ1-1, with the D gene not confidently named. CDR3 reads: CASTPTLNTEAFF. The DNA sequence is given as TGTGCCAGCACCCCTACACTTAACACTGAAGCTTTCTTT.